These 26 T cell receptor beta chains came from one sample sequenced in a study of blood T cell repertoires in COVID-19. The table came from immunoSEQ multiplex PCR; TCRdb's copy has only in-frame clones and leaves some out. This table holds about 180,000 clones, 75% to 80% found once. Sequenced sample: peripheral blood. The origin of the receptors is an older woman with acute or convalescent COVID-19.

This clone was seen once. CDR3 sequence: CATSSPRGGPHGYTF. Here the CDR3 DNA reads TGTGCCACCAGCAGCCCCAGGGGAGGGCCCCATGGCTACACCTTC. V usage is TRBV15 and J usage is TRBJ1-2; perhaps TRBD1 as D (6 bases). CDR3 size: 15 residues. Per the germline V gene, CDR1 is LNHNV and CDR2 is YYDKDF (reference sequence). V lost 3 bases, J lost 6 bases, and 17 bases lay in between.

The chain has TRBV28 and TRBJ2-6; possibly TRBD1 for D (5 bases). V was pared by 7 bases and J by 2 bases, with 15 bases between. The length of the CDR3 is 16 residues. From germline, CDR1 is MDHEN and CDR2 SYDVKM. CDR3 coding DNA: TGTGCCAGCATCGGTGATAGGGGAACTGGGGCCAACGTCCTGACTTTC. This gives the protein CASIGDRGTGANVLTF.

This sequence joins TRBV5-1 and TRBJ2-1; 9 bases map to TRBD2. Germline V gives CDR1 SGHRS, CDR2 YFSETQ. This CDR3 has 16 amino acids. J lost 4 bases, V lost 0 bases, and 5 bases had no gene match. DNA for the CDR3: TGCGCCAGCAGCTTGGCTAGCGGGATAGGGTACAATGAGCAGTTCTTC. Amino acid sequence: CASSLASGIGYNEQFF.

This chain links TRBV30 with TRBJ2-3; maybe TRBD2 (5 bases). CDR3 length: 14 residues. Trimming took off 3 bases at V and 4 bases at J, with 14 bases between the two ends. Germline V gene lookup returns CDR1 GTSNPN and CDR2 SVGIG (reference sequence). CDR3 nucleotide sequence: TGTGCCTGGAGACACGGGAATGGCGCAGATACGCAGTATTTT. Its protein is CAWRHGNGADTQYF.

This clone was seen a few times. The gene calls are TRBV6-5 and TRBJ1-1; 9 nucleotides match TRBD1. This CDR3 spans 15 amino acids. Germline CDR1 and CDR2: MNHEY and SVGAGI. V shed 5 bases, J shed 11 bases, and the junction held 15 bases outside the gene matches. The CDR3 DNA reads as TGTGCCAGCAGTCCTAGGAGGGAGACAGGGGGGGAGGCTTTCTTT. Its protein is CASSPRRETGGEAFF.

The V and J genes are TRBV30 and TRBJ2-2; TRBD2 agrees at 7 bases. Germline CDR1 is GTSNPN and CDR2 is SVGIG (reference sequence). This CDR3 spans 13 amino acids. V lost 2 bases and J lost 7; bases outside the gene matches: 4. The DNA of the CDR3 is TGTGCCTGGAGTATTAGCGGGTACGGGGAGCTGTTTTTT. It encodes CAWSISGYGELFF.

The V call is TRBV3-1 (or the pseudogene TRBV3-2), the J call TRBJ1-2; D is unresolved. Germline V CDR1 and CDR2: LGHDT, YNNKEL (reference sequence). This CDR3 is built from 14 residues. Trimming stripped 3 bases from V and 4 bases from J, with 12 bases between. The CDR3 protein is CASSQGRVAYGYTF. The CDR3 DNA reads TGTGCCAGCAGCCAGGGGAGAGTGGCCTATGGCTACACCTTC.

This clone was found a few times. The gene calls are TRBV27 and TRBJ2-1, with a weak D call TRBD1 (5 bases). Trimming removed 2 bases at V and 3 bases at J, with 17 bases between. Per germline, CDR1 MNHEY and CDR2 SMNVEV (reference sequence). The CDR3 consists of 17 residues. As DNA, the CDR3 is TGTGCCAGCAGTTTAAGGTCGGGCAGGGTGGGCTACAATGAGCAGTTCTTC. Translation gives CASSLRSGRVGYNEQFF.

The chain combines TRBV9 with TRBJ2-7, with D uncertain. Trimming shortened V by 4 bases and J by 0 bases, and 8 bases separated the two germline ends. The germline V gene encodes CDR1 SGDLS and CDR2 YYNGEE. This CDR3 has 13 amino acids. The CDR3 region is CASSQSSSYEQYF. CDR3 nucleotides: TGTGCCAGCAGCCAGTCCAGCTCCTACGAGCAGTACTTC. Variable domain in full (rest from reference TRBV9 and TRBJ2-7): DSGVTQTPKHLITATGQRVTLRCSPRSGDLSVYWYQQSLDQGLQFLIQYYNGEERAKGNILERFSAQQFPDLHSELNLSSLELGDSALYFCASSQSSSYEQYFGPGTRLTVT.

V gene TRBV10-3 combines with J gene TRBJ1-1; possibly TRBD1 for D (6 bases). Germline assignment: CDR1 ENHRY and CDR2 SYGVKD. The V end lost 11 bases, the J end lost 0 bases, and 25 bases lay between the germline ends. The CDR3 extends over 17 amino acids. The CDR3 here is CAATPRDIERLNTEAFF. CDR3 DNA sequence: TGTGCCGCCACCCCCCGGGACATTGAGCGTTTGAACACTGAAGCTTTCTTT.

This clone was counted at least ten times. V usage is TRBV10-1 and J usage is TRBJ1-3; D possibly corresponds to TRBD1 (5 bases). CDR1 and CDR2 from the germline V gene are WNHNN and SYGVQD (reference sequence). This CDR3 spans 14 amino acids. V shed 4 bases and J shed 0 bases, with 7 bases lying between them. CDR3 loop: CASSGGFSGNTIYF. The CDR3 nucleotides read TGCGCCAGCAGTGGGGGCTTCTCTGGAAACACCATATATTTT.

This sequence joins TRBV11-3 and TRBJ2-5, with 9 bases that match TRBD2. Germline assignment: CDR1 SGHNT and CDR2 YENEEA. This CDR3 contains 14 residues. The trim removed 2 bases at V and 5 bases at J, leaving 3 bases unmatched. In DNA form, the CDR3 reads TGTGCCAGCAGCTTAAAGGCGGGAGGGGAGACCCAGTACTTC. Its translation is CASSLKAGGETQYF.

V is TRBV30 and J is TRBJ1-4; tentative D call: TRBD1 (6 bases). This CDR3 contains 13 residues. Trimming shortened V by 5 bases and J by 5 bases, and 12 bases separated the two germline ends. Looked up from germline, CDR1 is GTSNPN and CDR2 is SVGIG (reference sequence). The CDR3 sequence is CAWEQGMNEKLFF. The CDR3 DNA is TGTGCCTGGGAACAGGGAATGAATGAAAAACTGTTTTTT.

J is TRBJ2-7 and V is TRBV30; TRBD2 matches 7 bases. The V and J ends lost 5 bases and 4 bases, in that order; junction bases with no gene match: 20. The CDR3 is 17 amino acids. Germline V gene data show CDR1 as GTSNPN and CDR2 as SVGIG (reference sequence). The CDR3 sequence is CAWPEAGEPNLLYEQYF. DNA of the CDR3: TGTGCCTGGCCCGAGGCGGGAGAGCCGAACCTACTTTACGAGCAGTACTTC.

Many counts were recorded for this clone. V usage is TRBV5-1 and J usage is TRBJ2-5; TRBD2 aligns across 12 bases. Trimming cost V 4 bases and J 5 bases; bases outside gene matches: 12. The V gene's germline CDR1 is SGHRS and CDR2 YFSETQ. The CDR3 has 17 amino acids. The CDR3 nucleotides are TGCGCCAGCAGCCCCCAGAGGGCTAGCGGGAGGGTGGAGACCCAGTACTTC. It codes for CASSPQRASGRVETQYF.

This sequence joins TRBV6-5 and TRBJ2-5, with D maybe TRBD1 (6 bases). The germline CDR1 and CDR2 sequences are MNHEY and SVGAGI. The CDR3 is 13 residues long. V gave up 7 bases and J gave up 1 base, with 10 bases separating them. CDR3 DNA sequence: TGTGCCAGCAACCAGGGGAGCCAAGAGACCCAGTACTTC. This codes for CASNQGSQETQYF.

This clone was detected once. Other DNA sequences from this sample encode an identical CDR3 as well. This rearrangement joins TRBV7-2 to TRBJ2-3; a weak D match, TRBD2 (6 bases). V lost 2 bases and J lost 0, with 6 bases in between. CDR3 length equals 14 residues. The germline gives CDR1 SGHTA, CDR2 FQGNSA. CDR3: CASSLSGSTDTQYF. CDR3 bases: TGTGCCAGCAGCTTAAGCGGGAGCACAGATACGCAGTATTTT. Full variable domain (outside the CDR3, taken from reference TRBV7-2 and TRBJ2-3): GAGVSQSPSNKVTEKGKDVELRCDPISGHTALYWYRQSLGQGLEFLIYFQGNSAPDKSGLPSDRFSAERTGGSVSTLTIQRTQQEDSAVYLCASSLSGSTDTQYFGPGTRLTVL.

The chain links TRBV5-4 to TRBJ1-2, with unresolved D. V lost 2 bases and J 6 bases, leaving 11 bases between the germline ends. Germline V gene sequence: CDR1 SGHNT, CDR2 YYREEE (reference sequence). This CDR3 contains 13 residues. This chain's CDR3 is CASSFGEVNGYTF. In DNA form, the CDR3 reads TGTGCCAGCAGCTTTGGGGAGGTCAATGGCTACACCTTC.

This clone was detected once. V and J are TRBV24-1 and TRBJ2-3, with D perhaps matching TRBD2 (6 bases). V gave up 4 bases and J gave up 3 bases, with 13 bases separating them. Germline-derived CDR1 and CDR2 are KGHDR and SFDVKD. This CDR3 contains 15 residues. The DNA of the CDR3 is TGTGCCACCAGTGACGTCAGGAGGGATACAGATACGCAGTATTTT. It codes for CATSDVRRDTDTQYF.

This chain connects TRBV19 to TRBJ1-5, with D unclear. The V gene's germline CDR1 is LNHDA and CDR2 SQIVND (reference sequence). The CDR3 is 13 residues long. Between the trimmed V and J ends, which lost 8 bases and 4 bases, there was a span of 12 bases. The CDR3 DNA reads as TGTGCCAGTCTTTCGAGCGGTAATCAGCCCCAGCATTTT. Protein sequence: CASLSSGNQPQHF.

The chain couples TRBV18 to TRBJ2-1; perhaps TRBD2 as D (6 bases). The ends were cut back, 3 bases at V and 6 bases at J, with 21 bases in the middle. There are 17 residues in the CDR3. CDR1 KGHSH and CDR2 LQKENI come from the germline V gene. CDR3 sequence: CASSPPSTRGFANEQFF. In nucleotides, the CDR3 is TGTGCCAGCTCACCTCCCTCCACGCGGGGCTTTGCCAATGAGCAGTTCTTC.

The rearrangement uses TRBV10-3 and TRBJ1-1; possible D gene TRBD1, 5 bases. Trimming removed 4 bases at V and 12 bases at J, with 15 bases between. The CDR3 length is 12 residues. The V gene's germline CDR1 is ENHRY and CDR2 SYGVKD. The CDR3 DNA is TGTGCCATCAGTGTCGACAGCCATGATCCTTTCTTT. Its translation is CAISVDSHDPFF.

This clone is a singleton in its sample. The chain combines TRBV15 with TRBJ2-5; D is possibly TRBD2 (6 bases). The germline CDR1 and CDR2 sequences are LNHNV and YYDKDF (reference sequence). V was trimmed by 4 bases and J by 5 bases, leaving 17 bases between them. The CDR3 consists of 15 residues. The CDR3 spells CATSKGPGVEETQYF. Written as DNA, the CDR3 is TGTGCCACCAGCAAAGGGCCGGGGGTAGAGGAGACCCAGTACTTC.

The chain employs TRBV19 and TRBJ1-6; unclear D gene. The germline CDR1 and CDR2 sequences are LNHDA and SQIVND (reference sequence). V lost 3 bases to trimming and J lost 10 bases, with 25 bases between them. The CDR3 has 18 residues. The CDR3 is CASSIEIYTEGGGSPLHF. In DNA form, the CDR3 reads TGTGCCAGTAGTATCGAGATTTATACCGAGGGTGGCGGGTCACCCCTCCACTTT.

This rearrangement joins TRBV30 to TRBJ2-7; possibly TRBD1 for D (5 bases). The CDR3 has 15 residues. Trimming shortened V by 2 bases and J by 5 bases, and 19 bases separated the two germline ends. Germline V gene sequence: CDR1 GTSNPN, CDR2 SVGIG (reference sequence). The CDR3 DNA reads TGTGCCTGGAGTCCCCAGGGTTTGCTTATCCACGAGCAGTACTTC. This codes for CAWSPQGLLIHEQYF.

The chain links TRBV3-1 (or the pseudogene TRBV3-2) to TRBJ2-1; D remains ambiguous. Germline V gene data show CDR1 as LGHDT and CDR2 as YNNKEL (reference sequence). Trimming took 4 bases from V and 3 from J, leaving 13 bases between them. There are 15 residues in the CDR3. Here the CDR3 reads CASSPRLDFYNEQFF. DNA of the CDR3: TGTGCCAGCAGCCCTAGATTAGACTTCTACAATGAGCAGTTCTTC.